Listed here are 32 T cell receptor beta chains from one sample, sequenced in a study of cytomegalovirus exposure and HLA in healthy donors. TCRdb keeps only in-frame clones here, not all; method: immunoSEQ multiplex PCR. This table holds 45,000 to 70,000 clones, more than 75% found once. The sequenced sample was PBMCs. The receptors shown here come from a young man in good health and CMV-seronegative.

V gene TRBV4-2 combines with J gene TRBJ2-7; possibly TRBD1 for D (6 bases). V was trimmed by 6 bases and J by 5 bases, leaving 20 bases between them. This CDR3 has 15 amino acids. Per the germline V gene, CDR1 is LGHNA and CDR2 is YNFKEQ. CDR3 amino acids: CASSSVGQRGNEQYF. CDR3 coding DNA: TGTGCCAGCAGTAGTGTTGGGCAGAGGGGGAACGAGCAGTACTTC.

V is TRBV13 and J is TRBJ2-1, with 14 bases that match TRBD2. Germline V gives CDR1 PRHDT, CDR2 FYEKMQ (reference sequence). The J segment lost 8 bases and the V segment lost 4 bases, leaving 7 bases of the junction unmatched. This CDR3 comprises 16 residues. The CDR3 is CASSSGTSGRRDEQFF. CDR3 sequence (DNA): TGTGCCAGCAGCTCGGGGACTAGCGGGAGAAGGGATGAGCAGTTCTTC.

The chain uses TRBV7-2 and TRBJ2-7, with TRBD2 identical over 9 bases. The ends lost 5 bases at V and 5 bases at J; junction bases unmatched: 16. Looked up from germline, CDR1 is SGHTA and CDR2 is FQGNSA. CDR3 length equals 17 residues. The CDR3 coding sequence is TGTGCCAGCAGCCGGGCCTCCCGCGGGAGGGCTTATAACGAGCAGTACTTC. Amino acid sequence: CASSRASRGRAYNEQYF.

The chain links TRBV6-1 to TRBJ1-3; TRBD1 aligns across 9 bases. In germline, CDR1 is MNHNS, CDR2 SASEGT. Trimming took 8 bases from V and 4 from J; bases not matched to a gene: 9. The CDR3 sequence is 15 residues long. For the CDR3, the DNA is TGTGCCAGCGAAGAACAGGGGGCGTCGGGAAACACCATATATTTT. This translates into CASEEQGASGNTIYF.

This chain links TRBV20-1 with TRBJ2-7; D is undetermined. The germline V and J ends were trimmed by 6 bases and 7 bases, with 4 bases remaining between them. Per germline, CDR1 DFQATT and CDR2 SNEGSKA (reference sequence). The CDR3 spans 8 residues. CDR3: CSASEQYF. In nucleotides, the CDR3 is TGCAGTGCCTCTGAGCAGTACTTC.

The chain employs TRBV11-2 and TRBJ2-1; 7 nucleotides line up with TRBD1. CDR1 and CDR2 from the germline V gene are SGHAT and FQNNGV. The CDR3 loop spans 14 amino acids. The V segment lost 3 bases and the J segment 9 bases; nucleotides outside the gene matches: 8. CDR3: CASSFDRVVGEQFF. As DNA, the CDR3 is TGTGCCAGCAGCTTCGACAGGGTCGTTGGTGAGCAGTTCTTC.

The J gene is TRBJ2-1, the V gene TRBV9, with TRBD2 as a possible D gene (6 bases). There are 14 residues in the CDR3. V was cut by 0 bases and J by 9 bases, with 13 bases left in between. CDR1 SGDLS and CDR2 YYNGEE come from the germline V gene. The CDR3 loop reads CASSVEPGAGEQFF. The DNA of the CDR3 is TGTGCCAGCAGCGTAGAGCCGGGAGCGGGTGAGCAGTTCTTC.

V gene TRBV6-1 combines with J gene TRBJ1-5; D gene ambiguous. CDR3 length: 15 residues. Germline CDR1 and CDR2: MNHNS and SASEGT. Trimming stripped 2 bases from V and 0 bases from J, with 8 bases between. The CDR3 loop reads CASSERVYSNQPQHF. CDR3 coding DNA: TGTGCCAGCAGTGAACGGGTTTATAGCAATCAGCCCCAGCATTTT.

V usage is TRBV7-9 and J usage is TRBJ1-4; a possible D gene is TRBD1 (5 bases). V lost 5 bases, J lost 7 bases, and 11 bases lay in between. CDR1 and CDR2 from the germline V gene are SEHNR and FQNEAQ (reference sequence). This CDR3 contains 13 residues. The CDR3 loop is CASSNPGVEKLFF. The CDR3 coding sequence is TGTGCCAGCAGCAACCCGGGGGTTGAAAAACTGTTTTTT. Together with reference TRBV7-9 and TRBJ1-4, the CDR3 gives the full variable domain: DTGVSQNPRHKITKRGQNVTFRCDPISEHNRLYWYRQTLGQGPEFLTYFQNEAQLEKSRLLSDRFSAERPKGSFSTLEIQRTEQGDSAMYLCASSNPGVEKLFFGSGTQLSVL.

V and J are TRBV13 and TRBJ2-3; D unresolved. From germline, CDR1 is PRHDT and CDR2 FYEKMQ (reference sequence). There are 12 residues in the CDR3. Trimming stripped 3 bases from V and 4 bases from J, with 5 bases between. DNA of the CDR3: TGTGCCAGCAGCTTGTTATCAGATACGCAGTATTTT. Its protein product is CASSLLSDTQYF.

The rearrangement joins TRBV27 to TRBJ2-3; 8 bases align to TRBD2. The CDR3 sequence is 14 residues long. CDR1 MNHEY and CDR2 SMNVEV come from the germline V gene (reference sequence). Trimming at V came to 7 bases and at J to 6 bases, leaving 9 bases not matched to a gene. The CDR3: CASKYGGGGDTQYF. The CDR3 DNA is TGTGCCAGCAAATACGGGGGGGGCGGGGATACGCAGTATTTT.

CDR3 nucleotide sequence: TGTGCCTGGAGTTATGCCCTAGCGGGAGGGATAGAGACCCAGTACTTC. Its translation is CAWSYALAGGIETQYF. The chain has TRBV30 and TRBJ2-5; TRBD2 matches at 12 bases. V lost 2 bases, J lost 4 bases, and 8 bases stayed unmatched. Per the germline V gene, CDR1 is GTSNPN and CDR2 is SVGIG (reference sequence). The CDR3 loop spans 16 amino acids.

The rearrangement joins TRBV27 to TRBJ2-2; possible D gene TRBD1, 6 bases. This CDR3 has 16 amino acids. Germline V gives CDR1 MNHEY, CDR2 SMNVEV (reference sequence). V was trimmed by 7 bases and J by 4 bases, leaving 19 bases between them. CDR3 nucleotides: TGTGCCAGCACCCCGATCGGACAGTTAGCCACCGGGGAGCTGTTTTTT. Its translation: CASTPIGQLATGELFF.

The chain employs TRBV27 and TRBJ2-6, with D unclear. This CDR3 contains 14 residues. The V gene's germline CDR1 is MNHEY and CDR2 SMNVEV (reference sequence). The ends were cut back, 4 bases at V and 3 bases at J, with 7 bases in the middle. The CDR3 sequence is CASSYGGGANVLTF. The CDR3 nucleotides read TGTGCCAGCAGTTACGGTGGTGGGGCCAACGTCCTGACTTTC.

In regard to this clone: The sample carries other DNA sequences with the same CDR3. The gene calls are TRBV2 and TRBJ2-3; D gene unclear. Trimming cost V 3 bases and J 2 bases, with 6 bases left between them. The CDR3 is 13 residues long. In germline, CDR1 is SNHLY, CDR2 FYNNEI. CDR3 sequence reads: CASSDVSTDTQYF. The CDR3 coding sequence is TGTGCCAGCAGTGACGTCTCCACAGATACGCAGTATTTT.

The CDR3 reads CAISDDRVEAFF. The CDR3 region has the DNA TGTGCCATCAGCGACGACAGAGTCGAAGCTTTCTTT. The V and J genes are TRBV10-3 and TRBJ1-1; D possibly corresponds to TRBD1 (5 bases). Germline values: CDR1 ENHRY, CDR2 SYGVKD. Trimming took 6 bases from V and 8 from J, leaving 13 bases between them. This CDR3 has 12 residues.

The chain couples TRBV4-1 to TRBJ1-2; D remains ambiguous. CDR1 is MGHRA and CDR2 is YSYEKL in the germline V gene. Between the trimmed V and J ends, which lost 1 base and 8 bases, there was a span of 14 bases. There are 14 residues in the CDR3. CDR3 amino acids: CASSQVTPRAGYTF. CDR3 coding DNA: TGCGCCAGCAGCCAAGTAACCCCGAGGGCCGGCTACACCTTC.

This clone was seen a single time. The chain carries TRBV2 and TRBJ2-3, with 9 positions matching TRBD2. From germline, CDR1 is SNHLY and CDR2 FYNNEI. V shed 0 bases and J 3 bases; nucleotides not matched to a gene: 7. This CDR3 comprises 17 residues. For the CDR3, the DNA is TGTGCCAGCAGTGAAGCCAGGGCTAGCGGGAAGACAGATACGCAGTATTTT. Translating gives CASSEARASGKTDTQYF.

This clone is a singleton in its sample. The V call is TRBV7-9, the J call TRBJ2-1; D remains unclear. This CDR3 region has 15 residues. Trimming stripped 6 bases from V and 2 bases from J, with 14 bases between. In germline, CDR1 is SEHNR, CDR2 FQNEAQ (reference sequence). Here the CDR3 reads CASSPLSRTYNEQFF. The CDR3 coding sequence is TGTGCCAGCAGTCCTCTTTCGCGGACCTACAATGAGCAGTTCTTC. Looking up the rest from reference TRBV7-9 and TRBJ2-1 gives the full variable domain: DTGVSQNPRHKITKRGQNVTFRCDPISEHNRLYWYRQTLGQGPEFLTYFQNEAQLEKSRLLSDRFSAERPKGSFSTLEIQRTEQGDSAMYLCASSPLSRTYNEQFFGPGTRLTVL.

V gene TRBV4-2 combines with J gene TRBJ2-1, with D perhaps TRBD2 (5 bases). The CDR3 spans 14 residues. In germline, CDR1 is LGHNA, CDR2 YNFKEQ. With 4 bases removed from V and 4 bases from J, the gap between germline ends came to 11 bases. CDR3 sequence: CASSLDWKYNEQFF. The CDR3 DNA is TGTGCCAGCAGCCTGGACTGGAAGTACAATGAGCAGTTCTTC.

The chain joins TRBV19 to TRBJ2-2, with 11 positions matching TRBD2. Germline assignment: CDR1 LNHDA and CDR2 SQIVND (reference sequence). Trimming at V came to 5 bases and at J to 6 bases, leaving 5 bases not matched to a gene. There are 15 residues in the CDR3. CDR3 region: CASSPLAGGAGELFF. The CDR3 DNA sequence: TGTGCCAGTAGTCCGTTAGCGGGAGGGGCCGGGGAGCTGTTTTTT.

The V gene is TRBV7-2, the J gene TRBJ2-7; D possibly corresponds to TRBD1 (5 bases). V was shortened by 4 bases and J by 2 bases, with 12 bases between the two germline ends. The germline V gene has CDR1 SGHTA and CDR2 FQGNSA. The CDR3 consists of 14 residues. The CDR3 loop reads CASSSGHKPYEQYF. Written as DNA, the CDR3 is TGTGCCAGCAGCTCCGGACATAAGCCCTACGAGCAGTACTTC.

The chain employs TRBV29-1 and TRBJ1-5; D remains unclear. This CDR3 spans 9 amino acids. The V gene lost 8 bases and the J gene lost 7 bases, with 6 bases spanning the gap. The germline gives CDR1 SQVTM, CDR2 ANQGSEA. CDR3 loop: CSPEQPQHF. Here the CDR3 DNA reads TGCAGCCCGGAGCAGCCCCAGCATTTT.

The chain carries TRBV28 and TRBJ1-1; D unresolved. This CDR3 is 11 amino acids long. Germline CDR1 MDHEN, CDR2 SYDVKM. V was cut by 8 bases and J by 1 base, with 5 bases left in between. CDR3 sequence reads: CASRSNTEAFF. The CDR3 DNA follows: TGTGCCAGCCGGTCGAACACTGAAGCTTTCTTT.

In its sample, this clone was seen a few times. The V gene is TRBV5-1, the J gene TRBJ2-7, with D tentatively TRBD1 (5 bases). CDR3 length: 14 residues. Germline CDR1 reads SGHRS; CDR2 reads YFSETQ. With 4 bases removed from V and 5 bases from J, the gap between germline ends came to 16 bases. This chain's CDR3 is CASSHGHVENEQYF. CDR3 sequence (DNA): TGCGCCAGCAGCCACGGACATGTCGAAAACGAGCAGTACTTC.

The chain joins TRBV10-1 to TRBJ1-1; TRBD1 agrees at 7 bases. The CDR3 runs to 15 residues. Germline V lookup: CDR1 WNHNN, CDR2 SYGVQD (reference sequence). The ends lost 1 base at V and 4 bases at J; junction bases unmatched: 6. In nucleotides, the CDR3 is TGCGCCAGCAGTGAGTGTGACAGGGCGGGCACTGAAGCTTTCTTT. Protein sequence: CASSECDRAGTEAFF.

This chain connects TRBV27 to TRBJ2-2; 7 positions agree with TRBD1. Per germline, CDR1 MNHEY and CDR2 SMNVEV (reference sequence). Trimming cost V 2 bases and J 7 bases; bases outside gene matches: 4. This CDR3 comprises 14 residues. In DNA form, the CDR3 reads TGTGCCAGCAGTTTACTAGGGGGCGACGGGGAGCTGTTTTTT. Its protein product is CASSLLGGDGELFF.

The gene calls are TRBV28 and TRBJ1-2; D not certain. V dropped 6 bases and J dropped 9 bases, with 11 bases sitting between them. The germline V gene has CDR1 MDHEN and CDR2 SYDVKM. This CDR3 is 11 amino acids long. In DNA, the CDR3 is TGTGCCAGCAGAAGAGGGCCGAGCTACACCTTC. It specifies CASRRGPSYTF.

The chain joins TRBV5-4 to TRBJ2-1; 10 positions match TRBD2. V shed 4 bases and J 0 bases; nucleotides not matched to a gene: 7. The CDR3 consists of 17 residues. CDR1 and CDR2 from the germline V gene are SGHNT and YYREEE (reference sequence). CDR3 residues: CASSPRTSGGSYNEQFF. For the CDR3, the DNA is TGTGCCAGCAGCCCCAGGACTAGCGGAGGCTCCTACAATGAGCAGTTCTTC.

The J gene is TRBJ1-1, the V gene TRBV19; the match to TRBD1 covers 7 bases. Unmatched junction bases numbered 6, after V lost 4 bases and J lost 4 bases. The CDR3 covers 14 residues. Germline assignment: CDR1 LNHDA and CDR2 SQIVND (reference sequence). This CDR3 is CASSTSGGLTEAFF. CDR3 DNA: TGTGCCAGTAGTACTTCAGGGGGTCTCACTGAAGCTTTCTTT.

This rearrangement joins TRBV27 to TRBJ1-2; D gene ambiguous. CDR1 and CDR2 (germline): MNHEY, SMNVEV (reference sequence). Deletions cut 2 bases from V and 8 bases from J, with 12 bases between. The CDR3 contains 13 residues. CDR3 sequence: CASSLTWGVGYTF. The DNA of the CDR3 is TGTGCCAGCAGTTTAACTTGGGGAGTCGGCTACACCTTC.

The genes are TRBV7-3 and TRBJ2-3; TRBD1 is a possible D gene (5 bases). V gave up 8 bases and J gave up 1 base, with 10 bases separating them. Germline lookup yields CDR1 SGHTA and CDR2 FQGTGA. This CDR3 contains 13 residues. The CDR3 DNA reads as TGTGCCAGCTCTCTAGGGGGCACAGATACGCAGTATTTT. Protein product: CASSLGGTDTQYF.